These 23 T cell receptor beta chains originate from one sample sequenced in a study of OX40 agonist ivuxolimab in advanced cancers. The library was produced with the immunoSEQ multiplex PCR assay. TCRdb provides this immuneACCESS table in a form limited to in-frame rearrangements. Some clones are lacking; in checked studies, under half of them reflect an unresolved V gene, and why the rest are absent is not known. The sample profile shows tens of thousands of clones; just over 85% of them were found once. Roughly 3.4% of the sample rests with the top ten. Material: CD4+ or CD8+ T cells sorted from blood, obtained in a trial of the OX40 agonist ivuxolimab. These receptors all stem from an adult with an advanced solid tumor such as melanoma, head and neck, liver or kidney cancer.

This clone was seen a single time. V gene TRBV28 combines with J gene TRBJ2-7; D tentatively reads TRBD1 or TRBD2 (5 bases each). The germline gives CDR1 MDHEN, CDR2 SYDVKM. V was cut by 2 bases and J by 6 bases, with 17 bases left in between. The CDR3 has 15 residues. The CDR3 protein is CASSLTGTGWGEQYF. The CDR3 region has the DNA TGTGCCAGCAGTTTAACCGGGACGGGGTGGGGCGAGCAGTACTTC.

The rearrangement joins TRBV27 to TRBJ2-1; 10 nucleotides line up with TRBD2. The CDR3 is made up of 16 amino acids. Germline V lookup: CDR1 MNHEY, CDR2 SMNVEV (reference sequence). After removal of 5 bases from V and 9 bases from J, the junction contained 13 bases not matched to a gene. CDR3 sequence: CASSPRLAGPFIEQFF. CDR3 DNA: TGTGCCAGCAGTCCCCGACTAGCGGGCCCATTCATTGAGCAGTTCTTC.

V is TRBV19 and J is TRBJ2-1; D might be TRBD2 (6 bases). This CDR3 spans 15 amino acids. The V end lost 4 bases, the J end lost 6 bases, and 16 bases lay between the germline ends. The germline V gene has CDR1 LNHDA and CDR2 SQIVND (reference sequence). CDR3 loop: CASSTLSTRGNEQFF. The CDR3 DNA reads TGTGCCAGTAGTACCCTATCGACTAGAGGCAATGAGCAGTTCTTC.

The genes are TRBV15 and TRBJ1-2, with D maybe TRBD1 (5 bases). Trimming removed 3 bases at V and 5 bases at J, with 16 bases between. The CDR3 contains 15 residues. Germline V gives CDR1 LNHNV, CDR2 YYDKDF (reference sequence). CDR3 DNA sequence: TGTGCCACCAGCAGTCATCAACCGGGACGATATGGCTACACCTTC. Encoded protein: CATSSHQPGRYGYTF.

The chain joins TRBV7-2 to TRBJ2-3; D perhaps matches TRBD1 (6 bases). This CDR3 is built from 17 residues. CDR1 is SGHTA and CDR2 is FQGNSA in the germline V gene. Trimming took 4 bases from V and 2 from J, leaving 19 bases between them. The CDR3 DNA sequence: TGTGCCAGCAGCTCCCAAGGGGCAGGGGTTTTCACAGATACGCAGTATTTT. It specifies CASSSQGAGVFTDTQYF.

This chain connects TRBV28 to TRBJ1-2; D unresolved. CDR1 is MDHEN, CDR2 SYDVKM, per germline. This CDR3 comprises 15 residues. V dropped 5 bases and J dropped 5 bases, with 18 bases sitting between them. CDR3 nucleotide sequence: TGTGCCAGCAGTCCGCGCTTGGGCGGACTATATGGCTACACCTTC. Translating gives CASSPRLGGLYGYTF.

V is TRBV5-4 and J is TRBJ2-7, with 8 bases that match TRBD1. This CDR3 contains 14 residues. Per the germline V gene, CDR1 is SGHNT and CDR2 is YYREEE (reference sequence). After removal of 3 bases from V and 5 bases from J, the junction contained 7 bases not matched to a gene. CDR3 sequence reads: CASSSPGQGDEQYF. The CDR3 DNA sequence: TGTGCCAGCAGCTCCCCAGGACAGGGTGACGAGCAGTACTTC. Using reference TRBV5-4 and TRBJ2-7 for the parts outside the CDR3, the full variable domain is ETGVTQSPTHLIKTRGQQVTLRCSSQSGHNTVSWYQQALGQGPQFIFQYYREEENGRGNFPPRFSGLQFPNYSSELNVNALELDDSALYLCASSSPGQGDEQYFGPGTRLTVT.

This chain connects TRBV7-3 to TRBJ1-5; D ambiguous. The CDR3 extends over 15 amino acids. The germline gives CDR1 SGHTA, CDR2 FQGTGA. V shed 4 bases and J shed 3 bases, with 13 bases lying between them. Written as DNA, the CDR3 is TGTGCCAGCAGCTCTAATAACCTCGCCAATCAGCCCCAGCATTTT. Protein product: CASSSNNLANQPQHF.

V usage is TRBV5-1 and J usage is TRBJ1-5, with D tentatively TRBD1 (5 bases). Looked up from germline, CDR1 is SGHRS and CDR2 is YFSETQ. V shed 0 bases and J shed 2 bases, with 9 bases lying between them. There are 15 residues in the CDR3. The CDR3 reads CASSLAGGGNQPQHF. CDR3 sequence (DNA): TGCGCCAGCAGCTTGGCCGGGGGTGGCAATCAGCCCCAGCATTTT.

The J gene is TRBJ2-1, the V gene TRBV7-9; unclear D gene. Trimming removed 2 bases at V and 6 bases at J, with 5 bases between. CDR3 size: 12 residues. The germline CDR1 and CDR2 sequences are SEHNR and FQNEAQ (reference sequence). For the CDR3, the DNA is TGTGCCAGCAGCTTACACCCCAATGAGCAGTTCTTC. The encoded protein is CASSLHPNEQFF.

The V call is TRBV28, the J call TRBJ1-5, with 9 bases aligning to TRBD1. This CDR3 is 18 amino acids long. CDR1 and CDR2 (germline): MDHEN, SYDVKM. J was trimmed by 1 base and V by 5 bases; bases with no gene match: 12. CDR3: CASSTHGQGKGSNQPQHF. CDR3 DNA sequence: TGTGCCAGCAGTACACACGGACAGGGGAAAGGAAGCAATCAGCCCCAGCATTTT.

The J gene is TRBJ2-7, the V gene TRBV5-6; 7 bases agree with TRBD2. The CDR3 contains 16 residues. V lost 4 bases and J lost 1; bases outside the gene matches: 11. The germline V gene has CDR1 SGHDT and CDR2 YYEEEE. The CDR3 spells CASSLSPGRISYEQYF. The CDR3 region has the DNA TGTGCCAGCAGCCTTAGCCCCGGGAGGATTTCCTACGAGCAGTACTTC. The full variable domain, with the rest looked up from reference TRBV5-6 and TRBJ2-7, is DAGVTQSPTHLIKTRGQQVTLRCSPKSGHDTVSWYQQALGQGPQFIFQYYEEEERQRGNFPDRFSGHQFPNYSSELNVNALLLGDSALYLCASSLSPGRISYEQYFGPGTRLTVT.

The chain has TRBV5-4 and TRBJ2-5, with TRBD1 matching 8 bases. CDR1 is SGHNT and CDR2 is YYREEE in the germline V gene (reference sequence). After removal of 2 bases from V and 4 bases from J, the junction contained 4 bases not matched to a gene. The CDR3 is 14 amino acids. In DNA form, the CDR3 reads TGTGCCAGCAGCTTCCGACAGGGGCGAGAGACCCAGTACTTC. This encodes CASSFRQGRETQYF.

This clone has only a few counts. The chain has TRBV18 and TRBJ2-1; D assignment may be TRBD1 or TRBD2 (7 bases each). The CDR3 has 14 residues. CDR1 KGHSH and CDR2 LQKENI come from the germline V gene. The V end lost 5 bases, the J end lost 8 bases, and 16 bases lay between the germline ends. The CDR3 protein is CASSTQGRVDEQFF. CDR3 coding DNA: TGTGCCAGCTCAACACAGGGGAGGGTCGATGAGCAGTTCTTC. The full variable domain, completed using reference TRBV18 and TRBJ2-1, is NAGVMQNPRHLVRRRGQEARLRCSPMKGHSHVYWYRQLPEEGLKFMVYLQKENIIDESGMPKERFSAEFPKEGPSILRIQQVVRGDSAAYFCASSTQGRVDEQFFGPGTRLTVL.

J is TRBJ2-1 and V is TRBV5-4; TRBD2 matches at 7 bases. Per the germline V gene, CDR1 is SGHNT and CDR2 is YYREEE (reference sequence). CDR3 length: 16 amino acids. J was trimmed by 4 bases and V by 4 bases; bases with no gene match: 11. CDR3 residues: CASSAGAGVGYNEQFF. Here the CDR3 DNA reads TGTGCCAGCAGCGCGGGAGCGGGCGTCGGATACAATGAGCAGTTCTTC.

The gene calls are TRBV21-1 and TRBJ2-7; the table's D call of TRBD2 was not tested on the DNA. TRBV21-1 is labeled a pseudogene. This CDR3 region has 14 residues. The CDR3 nucleotides are TGTGCCAGCGCGGGGGGGTGCGATCGGCACGAGCAGTACTTC. It encodes CASAGGCDRHEQYF.

J is TRBJ2-3 and V is TRBV11-3; D is tentatively TRBD1 or TRBD2 (6 bases each). The CDR3 consists of 14 residues. From germline, CDR1 is SGHNT and CDR2 YENEEA. V dropped 5 bases and J dropped 2 bases, with 11 bases sitting between them. The CDR3 DNA sequence: TGTGCCAGCAGCCCCCGGGGGCTCACAGATACGCAGTATTTT. Translation: CASSPRGLTDTQYF.

The chain links TRBV29-1 to TRBJ2-3; tentatively, D is TRBD1 (6 bases). There are 14 residues in the CDR3. The germline V and J ends were trimmed by 3 bases and 2 bases, with 12 bases remaining between them. Germline V gene lookup returns CDR1 SQVTM and CDR2 ANQGSEA. CDR3: CSVEGRGNTDTQYF. CDR3 nucleotide sequence: TGCAGCGTTGAGGGTAGGGGGAACACAGATACGCAGTATTTT.

V is TRBV7-2 and J is TRBJ1-6, with unresolved D. Per germline, CDR1 SGHTA and CDR2 FQGNSA. This CDR3 region has 15 residues. The V end lost 5 bases, the J end lost 7 bases, and 15 bases lay between the germline ends. Here the CDR3 reads CASSEPPGSNSPLHF. CDR3 DNA: TGTGCCAGCAGCGAACCTCCGGGATCCAATTCACCCCTCCACTTT.

The V gene is TRBV11-2, the J gene TRBJ2-7, with D hard to call. The CDR3 is 14 residues long. Trimming took 3 bases from V and 2 from J, leaving 11 bases between them. Looked up from germline, CDR1 is SGHAT and CDR2 is FQNNGV. The CDR3 DNA is TGTGCCAGCAGCTTCGGTCGGAACCCCTACGAGCAGTACTTC. It is translated as CASSFGRNPYEQYF.

This chain uses TRBV19 with TRBJ1-4; 10 bases line up with TRBD1. The CDR3 length is 16 residues. The germline gives CDR1 LNHDA, CDR2 SQIVND (reference sequence). Unmatched junction bases numbered 9, after V lost 3 bases and J lost 8 bases. The CDR3 region is CASSIKNGTGVEKLFF. CDR3 nucleotides: TGTGCCAGTAGTATTAAAAACGGGACAGGGGTAGAAAAACTGTTTTTT. The variable domain in full, completed from reference TRBV19 and TRBJ1-4, reads DGGITQSPKYLFRKEGQNVTLSCEQNLNHDAMYWYRQDPGQGLRLIYYSQIVNDFQKGDIAEGYSVSREKKESFPLTVTSAQKNPTAFYLCASSIKNGTGVEKLFFGSGTQLSVL.

The rearrangement links TRBV28 to TRBJ2-7, with 11 bases lining up with TRBD2. V was pared by 2 bases and J by 3 bases, with 3 bases of the junction left unmatched. Germline V gene data show CDR1 as MDHEN and CDR2 as SYDVKM. This CDR3 comprises 15 residues. The CDR3 spells CASSLSTSGGYEQYF. Here the CDR3 DNA reads TGTGCCAGCAGTTTAAGTACTAGCGGGGGCTACGAGCAGTACTTC.

The genes are TRBV5-1 and TRBJ2-3; 10 bases line up with TRBD2. With 4 bases clipped from V and 6 bases from J, the junction kept 5 bases outside the gene matches. Germline values: CDR1 SGHRS, CDR2 YFSETQ. This CDR3 comprises 14 residues. The CDR3 sequence is CASSEREGYDTQYF. CDR3 sequence (DNA): TGCGCCAGCAGCGAGCGGGAGGGCTATGATACGCAGTATTTT.